Each of the 21 T cell receptor beta chains below was sequenced from the same sample in a study of naive and memory T cell subsets. Points from the study as a whole: A few larger clonotypes appeared in naive repertoires, especially CD8, possibly memory cells re-expressing CD45RA.

No antigens are known for them. Both TRBC1 and TRBC2 were covered by a beta constant-region primer of two equimolar oligonucleotides. Four rounds of PCR amplified the ligated cDNA using nested alpha and beta constant-region primers plus SP2. TCRdb analysed the UMI-ligation and nested PCR reads with MiXCR anew, one entry per CDR3 protein. Among over 110,000 distinct CDR3 sequences listed, under 25% were seen once. The sample consisted of naive CD8+ T cells from blood. These receptors were collected from a human donor in good health.

The J gene is TRBJ2-5, the V gene TRBV12-3 or TRBV12-4; no definite D call. The CDR3 is 16 amino acids. The germline V and J ends were trimmed by 5 bases and 5 bases, with 21 bases remaining between them. CDR3 protein: CASSPLVNLDGETQYF. DNA for the CDR3: TGTGCCAGCAGTCCCTTAGTTAACCTGGACGGGGAGACCCAGTACTTC.

The genes are TRBV5-4 and TRBJ2-5; D possibly uses TRBD1 or TRBD2 (5 bases each). Germline-derived CDR1 and CDR2 are SGHNT and YYREEE (reference sequence). The CDR3 runs to 14 residues. V shed 3 bases and J shed 4 bases, with 13 bases lying between them. The CDR3, as DNA: TGTGCCAGCAGCTGGGACGGACACCCAGAGACCCAGTACTTC. Its translation is CASSWDGHPETQYF. The full variable domain, in which reference TRBV5-4 and TRBJ2-5 provide the parts outside the CDR3, is ETGVTQSPTHLIKTRGQQVTLRCSSQSGHNTVSWYQQALGQGPQFIFQYYREEENGRGNFPPRFSGLQFPNYSSELNVNALELDDSALYLCASSWDGHPETQYFGPGTRLLVL.

The chain couples TRBV27 to TRBJ2-3; TRBD2 aligns across 12 bases. After removal of 5 bases from V and 4 bases from J, the junction contained 10 bases not matched to a gene. Germline V CDR1 and CDR2: MNHEY, SMNVEV (reference sequence). The CDR3 extends over 17 amino acids. The CDR3 DNA reads TGTGCCAGCAGTGAGGCGAGACTAGCGGGAGTGTCAGATACGCAGTATTTT. Translated, it gives CASSEARLAGVSDTQYF.

The rearrangement joins TRBV28 to TRBJ2-7, with no clear D. The CDR3 runs 15 residues. Germline V CDR1 and CDR2: MDHEN, SYDVKM. Trimming stripped 5 bases from V and 2 bases from J, with 16 bases between. The CDR3 protein is CASSPQVNRAYEQYF. For the CDR3, the DNA is TGTGCCAGCAGTCCCCAGGTGAATCGGGCCTACGAGCAGTACTTC.

Regarding this clonotype: A junction end diverges from the germline sequence, so it may reflect a read error. The chain has TRBV7-6 and TRBJ2-7; D is uncertain. The CDR3 has 13 amino acids. Germline V lookup: CDR1 SGHVS, CDR2 FNYEAQ. The CDR3 bases are TGTGTCAGCAGCTTATCGGACGGTCCGGAGCAGTACTTC. It specifies CVSSLSDGPEQYF. Complete variable domain (other parts from reference TRBV7-6 and TRBJ2-7): GAGVSQSPRYKVTKRGQDVALRCDPISGHVSLYWYRQALGQGPEFLTYFNYEAQQDKSGLPNDRFSAERPEGSISTLTIQRTEQRDSAMYRCVSSLSDGPEQYFGPGTRLTVT.

The rearrangement links TRBV7-9 to TRBJ2-1, with 11 nucleotides matching TRBD1. The CDR3 has 15 amino acids. Germline CDR1 SEHNR, CDR2 FQNEAQ (reference sequence). V trimming: 3 bases; J trimming: 4 bases; junction bases outside the gene matches: 2. Here the CDR3 reads CASSFRDRGYNEQFF. The CDR3 nucleotides are TGTGCCAGCAGCTTCCGGGACAGGGGGTACAATGAGCAGTTCTTC.

This clonotype was recorded a few times. This chain uses TRBV6-5 with TRBJ2-1; D perhaps matches TRBD2 (6 bases). Trimming took 0 bases from V and 5 from J, leaving 8 bases between them. This CDR3 contains 14 residues. Germline V gene data show CDR1 as MNHEY and CDR2 as SVGAGI. This chain's CDR3 is CASSYSSGDNEQFF. Here the CDR3 DNA reads TGTGCCAGCAGTTACTCGTCGGGGGACAATGAGCAGTTCTTC.

This clonotype was counted between two and nine times. The CDR3 region is CASSSPPDGNYGYTF. The CDR3, as DNA: TGTGCCAGCAGCTCCCCCCCCGACGGGAACTATGGCTACACCTTC. The genes are TRBV7-9 and TRBJ1-2; D gene ambiguous. CDR1 is SEHNR and CDR2 is FQNEAQ in the germline V gene (reference sequence). The V gene lost 4 bases and the J gene lost 2 bases, with 14 bases spanning the gap. This CDR3 contains 15 residues.

The sample holds a few counts of this clonotype. The chain carries TRBV6-1 and TRBJ1-1; D remains ambiguous. Trimming removed 7 bases at V and 5 bases at J, with 5 bases between. CDR3 length: 10 residues. Per the germline V gene, CDR1 is MNHNS and CDR2 is SASEGT. The DNA for the CDR3 is TGTGCCAGCAAGTATACTGAAGCTTTCTTT. This codes for CASKYTEAFF.

The chain has TRBV7-9 and TRBJ2-1; weak D call: TRBD2 (5 bases). Germline V gene sequence: CDR1 SEHNR, CDR2 FQNEAQ (reference sequence). V was pared by 4 bases and J by 8 bases, with 21 bases between. The CDR3 sequence is 16 residues long. The CDR3 sequence: CASSSDSSLGSDEQFF. In DNA, the CDR3 is TGTGCCAGCAGCTCCGACTCTAGCCTCGGGTCGGATGAGCAGTTCTTC.

The V call is TRBV7-8, the J call TRBJ2-5; tentatively, D is TRBD2 (5 bases). Between the trimmed V and J ends, which lost 1 base and 2 bases, there was a span of 14 bases. CDR3 length: 16 amino acids. Germline CDR1 and CDR2: SGHVS and FQNEAQ. CDR3 amino acids: CASSLVRGISQETQYF. CDR3 nucleotide sequence: TGTGCCAGCAGCTTAGTGAGAGGGATTAGTCAAGAGACCCAGTACTTC.

This sequence joins TRBV3-1 and TRBJ1-2, with 10 bases identical to TRBD1. The CDR3 spans 14 residues. J gave up 8 bases and V 1 base, and 4 bases lay outside the gene matches. Germline V CDR1 and CDR2: LGHDT, YNNKEL (reference sequence). CDR3 DNA sequence: TGTGCCAGCAGCCAAGGGGACAGGGGTCACGGCTACACCTTC. This codes for CASSQGDRGHGYTF. Complete variable domain (other parts from reference TRBV3-1 and TRBJ1-2): DTAVSQTPKYLVTQMGNDKSIKCEQNLGHDTMYWYKQDSKKFLKIMFSYNNKELIINETVPNRFSPKSPDKAHLNLHINSLELGDSAVYFCASSQGDRGHGYTFGSGTRLTVV.

In its sample, this clonotype was seen a few times. The chain recombines TRBV28 with TRBJ2-1, with no clear D. V lost 3 bases, J lost 6 bases, and 6 bases lay in between. The CDR3 has 12 amino acids. In germline, CDR1 is MDHEN, CDR2 SYDVKM. The CDR3 reads CASSFPVNEQFF. The CDR3 DNA is TGTGCCAGCAGTTTTCCCGTCAATGAGCAGTTCTTC.

J is TRBJ2-5 and V is TRBV6-6; D assignment may be TRBD1 or TRBD2 (5 bases each). V was pared by 0 bases and J by 5 bases, with 10 bases between. Per germline, CDR1 MNHNY and CDR2 SVGAGI (reference sequence). The CDR3 runs to 14 residues. This CDR3 reads CASSYSGAWETQYF. In DNA form, the CDR3 reads TGTGCCAGCAGTTACTCCGGGGCCTGGGAGACCCAGTACTTC.

This clonotype was observed a few times. The gene calls are TRBV11-1 and TRBJ2-2; the D is unclear. Germline-derived CDR1 and CDR2 are SGHAT and FQDESV (reference sequence). With 3 bases removed from V and 3 bases from J, the gap between germline ends came to 8 bases. The length of the CDR3 is 14 residues. The CDR3 region is CASSFFEDTGELFF. The CDR3 nucleotides read TGTGCCAGCAGCTTCTTTGAAGACACCGGGGAGCTGTTTTTT. Full variable domain (remainder filled in from reference TRBV11-1 and TRBJ2-2): EAEVAQSPRYKITEKSQAVAFWCDPISGHATLYWYRQILGQGPELLVQFQDESVVDDSQLPKDRFSAERLKGVDSTLKIQPAELGDSAMYLCASSFFEDTGELFFGEGSRLTVL.

This clonotype was seen a few times. CDR3 nucleotides: TGTGCCAGCAGTCCATCCCAGAACACTGAAGCTTTCTTT. Translation: CASSPSQNTEAFF. The chain has TRBV27 and TRBJ1-1; D not resolved. The germline gives CDR1 MNHEY, CDR2 SMNVEV (reference sequence). Trimming left V 5 bases short and J 1 base short, with 8 bases between. The CDR3 contains 13 residues.

This clonotype was recorded a few times. This chain links TRBV19 with TRBJ2-2; 9 bases align to TRBD2. Losses at the gene ends were 3 bases for V and 4 bases for J; bases not matched to a gene: 6. Germline V gene data show CDR1 as LNHDA and CDR2 as SQIVND (reference sequence). The CDR3 contains 16 residues. The CDR3 DNA reads as TGTGCCAGTAGTATTGGGCCTAGCGGGACCACCGGGGAGCTGTTTTTT. Its translation: CASSIGPSGTTGELFF.

Concerning this clonotype: A much larger clone differs from this one at a single base, so this may be a read error. This chain joins TRBV24-1 and TRBJ2-1; 11 bases agree with TRBD2. Germline-derived CDR1 and CDR2 are KGHDR and SFDVKD. The CDR3 loop spans 13 amino acids. The CDR3 reads CGTGLAGYNEQFF. The CDR3 bases are TGTGGCACAGGACTAGCGGGCTACAATGAGCAGTTCTTC.

This clonotype was observed many times. This chain connects TRBV6-5 to TRBJ1-1; D is unclear. CDR1 is MNHEY and CDR2 is SVGAGI in the germline V gene. With 2 bases removed from V and 1 base from J, the gap between germline ends came to 17 bases. This CDR3 is built from 17 residues. The CDR3 loop reads CASSYDVRRLENTEAFF. The CDR3 DNA reads as TGTGCCAGCAGTTACGACGTACGGAGGCTCGAGAACACTGAAGCTTTCTTT.

This clonotype was observed a handful of times. The chain is built from TRBV5-1 and TRBJ1-1, with D possibly matching TRBD1 (5 bases). The CDR3 sequence is 15 residues long. The ends were cut back, 0 bases at V and 4 bases at J, with 13 bases in the middle. Germline loops: CDR1 SGHRS, CDR2 YFSETQ. CDR3 sequence: CASSLGQGASTEAFF. Written as DNA, the CDR3 is TGCGCCAGCAGCTTGGGTCAGGGAGCAAGCACTGAAGCTTTCTTT.

The chain recombines TRBV20-1 with TRBJ2-3; no definite D call. The germline CDR1 and CDR2 sequences are DFQATT and SNEGSKA (reference sequence). There are 11 residues in the CDR3. Trimming took 5 bases from V and 9 from J, leaving 12 bases between them. The CDR3 DNA follows: TGCAGTGCTGGATCTTCTGGGACGCAGTATTTT. Encoded protein: CSAGSSGTQYF.